This passage covers 14 T cell receptor beta chains from one sample sequenced in a study of response to subunit inactivated influenza vaccine. TCRdb called the RT-PCR reads again in MiXCR, with one record for every CDR3 protein. The data hold fewer than 700,000 distinct CDR3 sequences, with 10% to 15% observed a single time. The starting material was PBMCs from blood, obtained 45 days after vaccination. Every receptor here comes from a man aged 50-60 years who received an inactivated influenza vaccine.

Notes on this clonotype: A much bigger clone sits one base away, suggesting this may be a read error. The chain recombines TRBV12-3 or TRBV12-4 with TRBJ2-1; TRBD1 matches at 7 bases. The CDR3 is 15 amino acids. CDR3 sequence reads: CASSSQTGFYNGQFF. The CDR3 DNA follows: TGTGCCAGCAGTTCTCAGACAGGGTTTTACAATGGGCAGTTCTTC.

J is TRBJ2-1 and V is TRBV5-6; 8 positions agree with TRBD1. Germline CDR1 and CDR2: SGHDT and YYEEEE. V was clipped by 0 bases and J by 4 bases; unmatched bases: 12. CDR3 length: 18 amino acids. The CDR3, as DNA: TGTGCCAGCAGCTTGGTTGGTGGACAGGGCATCCCTTACAATGAGCAGTTCTTC. Its protein product is CASSLVGGQGIPYNEQFF.

This clonotype was recorded a few times. The chain has TRBV4-2 and TRBJ2-3; 10 nucleotides line up with TRBD2. V lost 3 bases and J lost 1; bases outside the gene matches: 7. The germline V gene has CDR1 LGHNA and CDR2 YNFKEQ. This CDR3 is 17 amino acids long. CDR3 coding DNA: TGTGCCAGCAGCCAGGGAACTAGCGGGGCCCGCACAGATACGCAGTATTTT. Encoded protein: CASSQGTSGARTDTQYF.

In this sample, this clonotype turned up a few times. The genes are TRBV5-6 and TRBJ2-5; D possibly uses TRBD1 or TRBD2 (5 bases each). The CDR3 runs to 16 residues. V lost 0 bases to trimming and J lost 5 bases, with 17 bases between them. Germline V gives CDR1 SGHDT, CDR2 YYEEEE. As DNA, the CDR3 is TGTGCCAGCAGCTTGGATTTGATGGGGGTGATGGAGACCCAGTACTTC. It codes for CASSLDLMGVMETQYF.

This clonotype was recorded many times. This chain uses TRBV27 with TRBJ2-5; 11 nucleotides match TRBD2. Germline V gives CDR1 MNHEY, CDR2 SMNVEV (reference sequence). This CDR3 is 15 amino acids long. V gave up 6 bases and J gave up 1 base; unmatched junction bases: 4. The CDR3 loop is CASRSGTSGQETQYF. The DNA of the CDR3 is TGTGCCAGCAGATCCGGGACTAGCGGCCAAGAGACCCAGTACTTC.

In nucleotides, the CDR3 is TGTGCCAGCAGTATACAGGCCTCAAGGGGGGGAAGCTCCTACAATGAGCAGTTCTTC. Translating it yields CASSIQASRGGSSYNEQFF. This chain uses TRBV3-1 with TRBJ2-1, with D tentatively TRBD2 (7 bases). Trimming shortened V by 6 bases and J by 0 bases, and 24 bases separated the two germline ends. Germline lookup yields CDR1 LGHDT and CDR2 YNNKEL (reference sequence). CDR3 length: 19 amino acids.

Many counts were recorded for this clonotype. This rearrangement joins TRBV20-1 to TRBJ2-5; D is undetermined. The germline CDR1 and CDR2 sequences are DFQATT and SNEGSKA (reference sequence). The germline V and J ends were trimmed by 3 bases and 4 bases, with 18 bases remaining between them. CDR3 length: 15 amino acids. The CDR3 sequence: CSARPLSRGPETQYF. DNA of the CDR3: TGCAGTGCTAGGCCATTAAGTCGAGGCCCAGAGACCCAGTACTTC.

V gene TRBV27 combines with J gene TRBJ2-7, with D maybe TRBD2 (6 bases). The CDR3 has 14 residues. Trimming removed 2 bases at V and 4 bases at J, with 12 bases between. CDR1 and CDR2 (germline): MNHEY, SMNVEV (reference sequence). CDR3 residues: CASSLLASEYEQYF. The CDR3 nucleotides are TGTGCCAGCAGTTTACTAGCTAGCGAGTACGAGCAGTACTTC.

V is TRBV9 and J is TRBJ2-1; TRBD1 matches 7 bases. Losses at the gene ends were 2 bases for V and 5 bases for J; bases not matched to a gene: 4. The CDR3 is made up of 14 amino acids. Germline values: CDR1 SGDLS, CDR2 YYNGEE. The CDR3 DNA reads as TGTGCCAGCAGCGTGGGACAGCAGAACAATGAGCAGTTCTTC. This gives the protein CASSVGQQNNEQFF.

This clonotype was recorded a few times. The chain combines TRBV7-2 with TRBJ2-3; D unclear. There are 13 residues in the CDR3. V gave up 5 bases and J gave up 6 bases, with 12 bases separating them. In germline, CDR1 is SGHTA, CDR2 FQGNSA. CDR3 coding DNA: TGTGCCAGCAGCCCGAACCTGGGGGATACGCAGTATTTT. This codes for CASSPNLGDTQYF.

The J gene is TRBJ2-1, the V gene TRBV12-3 or TRBV12-4; unclear D gene. V was trimmed by 2 bases and J by 4 bases, leaving 9 bases between them. CDR3 length: 14 residues. The CDR3 DNA is TGTGCCAGCAGTTTAACGATACGATACAATGAGCAGTTCTTC. This gives the protein CASSLTIRYNEQFF.

This clonotype was picked up a small number of times. V and J are TRBV7-6 and TRBJ2-3; D gene unclear. Trimming removed 2 bases at V and 6 bases at J, with 9 bases between. Germline loops: CDR1 SGHVS, CDR2 FNYEAQ. This CDR3 contains 13 residues. In DNA, the CDR3 is TGTGCCAGCAGCTTACATCGTATTGATACGCAGTATTTT. This translates into CASSLHRIDTQYF.

This clonotype occurred many times. The chain links TRBV6-5 to TRBJ2-2; 11 nucleotides agree with TRBD1. The CDR3 totals 17 residues. The germline CDR1 and CDR2 sequences are MNHEY and SVGAGI. Trimming at V came to 7 bases and at J to 4 bases, leaving 11 bases not matched to a gene. The CDR3 DNA is TGTGCCAGCAAACCAATGGCCGGGACAGGGGGCACCGGGGAGCTGTTTTTT. As protein: CASKPMAGTGGTGELFF.

The chain recombines TRBV7-2 with TRBJ2-5, with 14 nucleotides matching TRBD2. With V trimmed by 5 bases and J by 4 bases, 6 bases remained unmatched. The CDR3 sequence is 16 residues long. The germline V gene has CDR1 SGHTA and CDR2 FQGNSA. CDR3 coding DNA: TGTGCCAGCAGCCCATCCGGGACTAGCGGGAGAGAGACCCAGTACTTC. Translation gives CASSPSGTSGRETQYF. The full variable domain, rest sourced from reference TRBV7-2 and TRBJ2-5, is GAGVSQSPSNKVTEKGKDVELRCDPISGHTALYWYRQSLGQGLEFLIYFQGNSAPDKSGLPSDRFSAERTGGSVSTLTIQRTQQEDSAVYLCASSPSGTSGRETQYFGPGTRLLVL.